These 22 T cell receptor beta chains originate from one sample sequenced in a study of siplizumab effects on memory and regulatory T cells. Clones were read by immunoSEQ multiplex PCR, and TCRdb kept only the in-frame ones, dropping some. Altogether about 87,000 clones are present, 90% being singletons, with the ten largest covering 15%. Input material: CD4+ T cells sorted from blood. These receptors were taken from a human donor in good health.

In this sample, this clone turned up a few times. The chain recombines TRBV5-1 with TRBJ2-7, with 8 nucleotides matching TRBD1. Germline trimming cut 4 bases from V and 4 bases from J; bases unmatched to any gene: 7. The CDR3 runs to 14 residues. Per germline, CDR1 SGHRS and CDR2 YFSETQ. The CDR3 coding sequence is TGCGCCAGCAGCATGGGGGACAGGCCTTACGAGCAGTACTTC. It is translated as CASSMGDRPYEQYF.

This clone was counted a single time. This sequence joins TRBV6-1 and TRBJ1-5; D remains unclear. Germline V gene data show CDR1 as MNHNS and CDR2 as SASEGT. This CDR3 has 13 residues. V was clipped by 4 bases and J by 2 bases, with 6 bases between them. The CDR3 loop is CASSVMGNQPQHF. CDR3 DNA: TGTGCCAGCAGTGTAATGGGCAATCAGCCCCAGCATTTT.

This rearrangement joins TRBV4-1 to TRBJ2-7; 7 bases align to TRBD1. The germline gives CDR1 MGHRA, CDR2 YSYEKL. Trimming removed 0 bases from V and 2 bases from J; junction bases left unmatched: 7. This CDR3 has 16 amino acids. The CDR3 coding sequence is TGCGCCAGCAGCCAAGAACTTACAGGGGTGACCTACGAGCAGTACTTC. This codes for CASSQELTGVTYEQYF.

This clone was observed a handful of times. This sequence joins TRBV11-2 and TRBJ1-2, with D possibly being TRBD1 (5 bases). Between the trimmed V and J ends, which lost 1 base and 7 bases, there was a span of 10 bases. Germline CDR1 reads SGHAT; CDR2 reads FQNNGV. The CDR3 runs 13 residues. As DNA, the CDR3 is TGTGCCAGCAGCTTAGGGGCAGGGATTGGCTACACCTTC. Protein sequence: CASSLGAGIGYTF.

This chain connects TRBV19 to TRBJ1-4; 7 nucleotides match TRBD1. Germline loops: CDR1 LNHDA, CDR2 SQIVND (reference sequence). The CDR3 loop spans 12 amino acids. J gave up 11 bases and V 5 bases, and 5 bases lay outside the gene matches. The CDR3 DNA is TGTGCCAGTAGTCCCCTACAGGGGAAACTGTTTTTT. It yields the protein CASSPLQGKLFF.

The rearrangement links TRBV5-1 to TRBJ2-5; TRBD2 matches at 8 bases. The germline gives CDR1 SGHRS, CDR2 YFSETQ. Trimming at V came to 0 bases and at J to 2 bases, leaving 3 bases not matched to a gene. The CDR3 is 15 residues long. The chain's CDR3 is CASSLVASGQETQYF. The CDR3 DNA sequence: TGCGCCAGCAGCTTGGTGGCTAGCGGGCAAGAGACCCAGTACTTC.

This clone has only one observation. This chain uses TRBV5-6 with TRBJ2-5, with D possibly TRBD2 on 5 matching bases. The CDR3 covers 14 residues. The germline V and J ends were trimmed by 4 bases and 1 base, with 11 bases remaining between them. CDR1 is SGHDT, CDR2 YYEEEE, per germline. The CDR3 here is CASSTGLLQETQYF. CDR3 nucleotide sequence: TGTGCCAGCAGCACCGGACTTCTCCAAGAGACCCAGTACTTC.

The chain carries TRBV28 and TRBJ1-1, with D uncertain. The V and J ends lost 2 bases and 6 bases respectively, with 13 bases between them. Germline V gene data show CDR1 as MDHEN and CDR2 as SYDVKM. CDR3 size: 14 residues. CDR3 in DNA: TGTGCCAGCAGTTTAACCGATGTAATTTCTGAAGCTTTCTTT. Translation: CASSLTDVISEAFF.

The rearrangement links TRBV7-3 to TRBJ2-3; D is possibly TRBD2 (5 bases). The CDR3 extends over 22 amino acids. CDR1 and CDR2 (germline): SGHTA, FQGTGA. Deletions cut 5 bases from V and 0 bases from J, with 33 bases between. The CDR3 loop is CASSLRVRSPWTRGESTDTQYF. The CDR3 nucleotides are TGTGCCAGCAGCCTAAGGGTCAGGTCACCATGGACTCGCGGAGAGAGCACAGATACGCAGTATTTT.

The chain is built from TRBV5-1 and TRBJ2-2; D is undetermined. Germline V CDR1 and CDR2: SGHRS, YFSETQ. This CDR3 region has 14 residues. Between the trimmed V and J ends, which lost 2 bases and 0 bases, there was a span of 5 bases. The CDR3 reads CASSFLANTGELFF. The CDR3 coding sequence is TGCGCCAGCAGCTTTCTAGCGAACACCGGGGAGCTGTTTTTT. Full variable domain (remainder filled in from reference TRBV5-1 and TRBJ2-2): KAGVTQTPRYLIKTRGQQVTLSCSPISGHRSVSWYQQTPGQGLQFLFEYFSETQRNKGNFPGRFSGRQFSNSRSEMNVSTLELGDSALYLCASSFLANTGELFFGEGSRLTVL.

V gene TRBV29-1 combines with J gene TRBJ2-7; possible D gene TRBD1, 6 bases. This CDR3 has 10 residues. Between the trimmed V and J ends, which lost 5 bases and 6 bases, there was a span of 8 bases. CDR1 and CDR2 (germline): SQVTM, ANQGSEA. Here the CDR3 DNA reads TGCAGCGTTCGACAGGTCGAGCAGTACTTC. It translates to CSVRQVEQYF.

In this sample, this clone turned up once. The rearrangement uses TRBV29-1 and TRBJ2-7; D is unresolved. CDR1 SQVTM and CDR2 ANQGSEA come from the germline V gene. The CDR3 is 13 amino acids. Trimming removed 7 bases from V and 1 base from J, with 14 bases in between. The CDR3 DNA sequence: TGCAGCGCCGTATCCGGGCCGTCCTACGAGCAGTACTTC. Protein: CSAVSGPSYEQYF.

The chain links TRBV18 to TRBJ1-5; tentative D call: TRBD1 (6 bases). This CDR3 is 16 amino acids long. The V gene's germline CDR1 is KGHSH and CDR2 LQKENI. V lost 0 bases and J 2 bases, leaving 11 bases between the germline ends. The CDR3 protein is CASSPPSRGGNQPQHF. CDR3 in DNA: TGTGCCAGCTCACCACCCTCCAGGGGAGGCAATCAGCCCCAGCATTTT.

The table lists this clone with a count of one. The DNA of the CDR3 is TGCAGCGTTGAAGATGTCGGTGGAGAGACCCAGTACTTC. It encodes CSVEDVGGETQYF. This sequence joins TRBV29-1 and TRBJ2-5; D gene unclear. Trimming shortened V by 0 bases and J by 4 bases, and 9 bases separated the two germline ends. Germline V gene lookup returns CDR1 SQVTM and CDR2 ANQGSEA. This CDR3 spans 13 amino acids.

This clone appeared once. CDR3 nucleotide sequence: TGTGCCAGCAGCTTGGAAGGGACTATATCAGATACGCAGTATTTT. Amino acid sequence: CASSLEGTISDTQYF. The V gene is TRBV5-8, the J gene TRBJ2-3, with 7 bases matching TRBD2. In germline, CDR1 is SGHTS, CDR2 YDEGEE. V dropped 0 bases and J dropped 4; count of bases not matched to a gene: 5. The CDR3 runs to 15 residues.

The genes are TRBV6-5 and TRBJ2-2; no clear D. Trimming took 0 bases from V and 2 from J, leaving 7 bases between them. The CDR3 totals 15 residues. The V gene's germline CDR1 is MNHEY and CDR2 SVGAGI. The CDR3 DNA sequence: TGTGCCAGCAGTTACTCAAGGGTAAACACCGGGGAGCTGTTTTTT. Amino acids: CASSYSRVNTGELFF.

The J gene is TRBJ2-2, the V gene TRBV9; TRBD2 matches at 10 bases. CDR1 is SGDLS and CDR2 is YYNGEE in the germline V gene. The trim removed 1 base at V and 5 bases at J, leaving 8 bases unmatched. There are 17 residues in the CDR3. CDR3 loop: CASSVTASGRGTGELFF. In nucleotides, the CDR3 is TGTGCCAGCAGCGTAACGGCTAGCGGGAGAGGGACCGGGGAGCTGTTTTTT.

V usage is TRBV11-2 and J usage is TRBJ2-7, with D possibly being TRBD2 (6 bases). Per germline, CDR1 SGHAT and CDR2 FQNNGV. The CDR3 totals 16 residues. Deletions cut 1 base from V and 0 bases from J, with 13 bases between. The CDR3 is CASSLGGGAPSYEQYF. As DNA, the CDR3 is TGTGCCAGCAGCTTAGGTGGAGGGGCCCCCTCCTACGAGCAGTACTTC.

This clone appeared a single time. The rearrangement uses TRBV7-9 and TRBJ2-2; D not certain. The CDR3 consists of 16 residues. The ends were cut back, 2 bases at V and 4 bases at J, with 14 bases in the middle. CDR1 SEHNR and CDR2 FQNEAQ come from the germline V gene (reference sequence). The CDR3 reads CASSLRVLVGTGELFF. DNA for the CDR3: TGTGCCAGCAGCTTACGTGTATTGGTGGGCACCGGGGAGCTGTTTTTT.

The chain has TRBV10-3 and TRBJ2-2; maybe TRBD2 (6 bases). V shed 6 bases and J shed 4 bases, with 12 bases lying between them. Germline V CDR1 and CDR2: ENHRY, SYGVKD. The CDR3 spans 14 residues. CDR3 sequence: CAISDRRGTGELFF. CDR3 bases: TGTGCCATCAGCGACCGGAGGGGCACCGGGGAGCTGTTTTTT.

This sequence joins TRBV10-3 and TRBJ1-1; 7 nucleotides line up with TRBD1. Germline values: CDR1 ENHRY, CDR2 SYGVKD. The J segment lost 4 bases and the V segment lost 10 bases, leaving 9 bases of the junction unmatched. The CDR3 is 13 residues long. CDR3 coding DNA: TGTGCCAGCCAGACAGGGAGTCGCACTGAAGCTTTCTTT. Translated, it gives CASQTGSRTEAFF.

This sequence joins TRBV7-2 and TRBJ2-5; D is perhaps TRBD2 (5 bases). CDR1 and CDR2 (germline): SGHTA, FQGNSA. CDR3 length: 15 amino acids. Trimming took off 0 bases at V and 4 bases at J, with 12 bases between the two ends. The CDR3 DNA is TGTGCCAGCAGCTTAGCTTGGGAGAGGATAGAGACCCAGTACTTC. Translation: CASSLAWERIETQYF.